This T cell receptor (beta chain) was obtained from a study of graft-versus-host responses after intestinal transplantation. Study-wide context: Each transplant was multivisceral, liver-intestinal, or isolated intestinal. The study gave all recipients anti-thymocyte globulin induction, then tacrolimus and steroids for 2 to 3 years. Findings of the study overall: Early after transplant, HvG declines were associated with peak levels of circulating GvH clones. Clonal ratios of graft-versus-host to host-versus-graft in allografts were high for patients exhibiting graft-donor T cell macrochimerism.

Comment on this clone: Antigen: not known.

The repertoire was sequenced with immunoSEQ multiplex PCR; TCRdb's copy has only in-frame clones and lacks some. The table lists approximately 100,000 clones, over 85% of them singletons. The CDR3 runs to 12 residues. Germline lookup yields CDR1 SGHDN and CDR2 FVKESK. V lost 0 bases to trimming and J lost 14 bases, with 11 bases between them. The sample consisted of unstimulated CD8+ T cells sorted from spleen or lymph node cells, taken before intestinal transplant. The receptor was derived from a human donor who received an intestinal transplant. The gene calls are TRBV14 and TRBJ2-1, with D hard to call. CDR3 in DNA: TGTGCCAGCAGCCAAGACAGAACAGAGAAGTTCTTC. As protein: CASSQDRTEKFF.